The T cell receptor beta chain described here comes from a study of a mutant IDH1 vaccine in newly diagnosed glioma. TCRdb's table, derived via immunoSEQ multiplex PCR, lists solely in-frame clones and lacks some. The sample lists roughly 120,000 clones; 90% were seen once. Time point denoted: week 11, during vaccination. Doses consisted of 300 ug of mutant IDH1 20-mer peptide each, paired with topical imiquimod. CDR3 length equals 13 residues. Germline V gene sequence: CDR1 MNHEY, CDR2 SVGAGI. The V gene lost 2 bases and the J gene lost 2 bases, with 3 bases spanning the gap. With respect to this clone: The target antigen is unknown.

This TCR derives from a woman aged 45 to 65 with glioma. The sample here was PBMCs, taken from a glioma patient whose treatment included an IDH1 peptide vaccine. The chain has TRBV6-5 and TRBJ1-4; D is unresolved. The CDR3 protein is CASSYQTNEKLFF. The CDR3 region has the DNA TGTGCCAGCAGTTACCAGACTAATGAAAAACTGTTTTTT.